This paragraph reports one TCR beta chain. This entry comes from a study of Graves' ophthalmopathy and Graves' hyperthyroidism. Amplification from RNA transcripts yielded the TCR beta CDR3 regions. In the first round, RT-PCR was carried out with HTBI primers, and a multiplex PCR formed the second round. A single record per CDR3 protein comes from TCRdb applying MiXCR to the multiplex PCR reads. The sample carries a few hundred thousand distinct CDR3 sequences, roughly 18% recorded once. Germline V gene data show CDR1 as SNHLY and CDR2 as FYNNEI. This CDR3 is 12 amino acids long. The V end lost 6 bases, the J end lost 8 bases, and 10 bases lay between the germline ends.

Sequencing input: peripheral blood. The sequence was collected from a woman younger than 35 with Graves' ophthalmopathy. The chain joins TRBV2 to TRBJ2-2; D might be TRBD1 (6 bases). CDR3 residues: CASRGAYGELFF. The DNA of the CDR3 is TGTGCCAGCAGGGGGGCCTATGGGGAGCTGTTTTTT.